This is a list of T cell receptor beta chains from one sample in a study of Graves' ophthalmopathy and Graves' hyperthyroidism. MiXCR, applied by TCRdb to the multiplex PCR reads, yields one record per CDR3 protein. Among over 500,000 distinct CDR3 sequences listed, about a fifth were seen once. Sequencing was carried out using peripheral blood. The origin of the receptors is a woman under 30 with stable Graves' hyperthyroidism. Some clones in this sample may be carry-over from other donors' samples. Each CDR3 is given with its conserved first and last residue. A D gene is named only where the DNA matches it firmly. The size field is filled for only some rows; it gives once, few, many or a size class.

length,J,V,size,D,CDR3,DNA
17,TRBJ2-2,TRBV7-7,few,NA,CASSLVRLEQNTGELFF,TGTGCCAGCAGCTTAGTCCGGTTGGAACAGAACACCGGGGAGCTGTTTTTT
16,TRBJ1-2,TRBV12-3/TRBV12-4,NA,NA,CATPIGAADVNYGYTF,TGTGCCACCCCCATTGGGGCCGCCGATGTTAACTATGGCTACACCTTC
13,TRBJ1-1,TRBV12-3/TRBV12-4,many,NA,CASSKGTGTEAFF,TGTGCCAGCAGTAAAGGGACTGGCACTGAAGCTTTCTTT
13,TRBJ2-7,TRBV11-2,many,NA,CASSLVEGIEQYF,TGTGCCAGCAGCTTAGTCGAAGGGATCGAGCAGTACTTC
15,TRBJ2-7,TRBV27,NA,TRBD2,CASSPLGSGSYEQYF,TGTGCCAGCAGTCCCCTTGGGAGCGGGAGTTACGAGCAGTACTTC
15,TRBJ1-3,TRBV6-5,NA,NA,CASSSTAGSGNTIYF,TGTGCCAGCAGTTCCACGGCAGGCTCTGGAAACACCATATATTTT
14,TRBJ1-2,TRBV12-3/TRBV12-4,many,TRBD1,CASSPGTGVSGYTF,TGTGCCAGCAGCCCCGGGACAGGGGTAAGCGGCTACACCTTC
15,TRBJ2-7,TRBV29-1,NA,NA,CSVEIPRGATYEQYF,TGCAGCGTTGAAATTCCTAGGGGGGCAACGTACGAGCAGTACTTC
13,TRBJ1-1,TRBV6-1,NA,TRBD1,CASSPGQYTEALF,TGTGCCAGTAGTCCGGGACAGTACACTGAAGCTTTGTTT
11,TRBJ2-2,TRBV20-1,many,NA,CSAAGVGELFF,TGCAGTGCGGCCGGGGTAGGGGAGCTGTTTTTT
15,TRBJ2-2,TRBV5-1,NA,NA,CASSLPGVSTGELFF,TGCGCCAGCAGCTTGCCGGGAGTGAGCACCGGGGAGCTGTTTTTT
15,TRBJ1-5,TRBV2,many,NA,CASSPDARGNQPQHF,TGTGCCAGCAGTCCAGACGCAAGAGGAAATCAGCCCCAGCATTTT
14,TRBJ2-7,TRBV6-5,many,NA,CASSYSNLPDEQYF,TGTGCCAGCAGTTACTCGAATCTCCCCGACGAGCAGTACTTC
12,TRBJ2-4,TRBV11-3,NA,NA,CASSLDTHIQYF,TGTGCCAGCAGCTTAGATACCCACATTCAGTACTTC
14,TRBJ1-1,TRBV12-3/TRBV12-4,NA,NA,CASSFGFMNTEACF,TGTGCCAGCAGTTTTGGGTTTATGAACACTGAAGCTTGCTTT
14,TRBJ1-2,TRBV14,many,NA,CASSPPGAYYGYTF,TGTGCCAGCAGCCCCCCAGGGGCTTACTATGGCTACACCTTC
12,TRBJ2-7,TRBV6-1,few,NA,CASSEHSYEQYF,TGTGCCAGCAGTGAACACAGCTACGAGCAGTACTTC
15,TRBJ2-5,TRBV7-2,many,TRBD2,CASTTSGGTQETQYF,TGTGCCAGCACGACTAGCGGGGGCACCCAAGAGACCCAGTACTTC
17,TRBJ2-7,TRBV6-1,many,TRBD1,CASSEVLGRGNFFEQYF,TGTGCCAGCAGTGAAGTGTTAGGCAGGGGGAATTTTTTCGAGCAGTACTTC
12,TRBJ1-1,TRBV28,NA,NA,CASSAQTGEAFF,TGTGCCAGCAGTGCCCAGACAGGTGAAGCTTTCTTT
13,TRBJ2-7,TRBV12-3/TRBV12-4,NA,NA,CASRDTHSSEQYF,TGTGCCAGCAGGGACACTCATTCTTCCGAGCAGTACTTC
16,TRBJ2-3,TRBV19,NA,TRBD2,CASSIRLAAATDTQYF,TGTGCCAGTAGTATAAGGCTAGCGGCTGCCACAGATACGCAGTATTTT
13,TRBJ2-7,TRBV24-1,once,NA,CATSDDGSYEQYF,TGTGCCACCAGTGATGACGGATCCTACGAGCAGTACTTC
16,TRBJ1-1,TRBV6-2/TRBV6-3,many,NA,CASSYGSGALNTEAFF,TGTGCCAGCAGTTACGGCTCAGGGGCTTTGAACACTGAAGCTTTCTTT
14,TRBJ2-2,TRBV10-1,NA,NA,CASRDSWNTGELFF,TGCGCCAGCAGGGACTCGTGGAACACCGGGGAGCTGTTTTTT
12,TRBJ2-7,TRBV12-3/TRBV12-4,many,NA,CASWSGSYEQYF,TGTGCCAGCTGGTCAGGCTCCTACGAGCAGTACTTC
12,TRBJ1-2,TRBV19,many,NA,CASKEGNYGYTF,TGTGCCAGTAAGGAGGGGAACTATGGCTACACCTTC
13,TRBJ1-1,TRBV6-1,many,NA,CASSETPGVGAFF,TGTGCCAGCAGTGAAACGCCGGGTGTTGGGGCTTTCTTT
13,TRBJ1-2,TRBV6-5,many,TRBD1,CASSYLGGRGYTF,TGTGCCAGCAGTTACCTAGGGGGCAGGGGCTACACCTTC
17,TRBJ2-6,TRBV19,many,NA,CASMRGSVSAGANVLTF,TGTGCCAGTATGAGGGGCAGTGTCAGTGCTGGGGCCAACGTCCTGACTTTC
16,TRBJ1-3,TRBV5-1,many,NA,CASSAPTGNSGNTIYF,TGCGCCAGCAGCGCCCCGACAGGCAACTCTGGAAACACCATATATTTT
14,TRBJ1-1,TRBV27,many,NA,CASSREGVVTEAFF,TGTGCCAGCAGTCGGGAGGGGGTGGTCACTGAAGCTTTCTTT
17,TRBJ1-2,TRBV6-1,many,TRBD1,CASSERTGGLSTRGYTF,TGTGCCAGCAGTGAACGGACAGGGGGACTATCTACTCGTGGCTACACCTTC
15,TRBJ2-5,TRBV12-3/TRBV12-4,few,TRBD2,CASRQSGRAQETQYF,TGTGCCAGCAGACAAAGCGGGAGGGCCCAAGAGACCCAGTACTTC
17,TRBJ1-3,TRBV11-2,many,NA,CASSGGTSSPSGNTIYF,TGTGCCAGCAGCGGGGGGACGTCTTCCCCCTCTGGAAACACCATATATTTT
14,TRBJ2-4,TRBV6-1,many,NA,CAKKKGFAKNIQYF,TGTGCCAAAAAGAAGGGCTTTGCCAAAAACATTCAGTACTTC
12,TRBJ2-7,TRBV20-1,many,NA,CSASRGAGEQYF,TGCAGTGCCTCGAGGGGGGCGGGGGAGCAGTACTTC
16,TRBJ2-7,TRBV11-2,NA,NA,CASRATEAWADYEQYF,TGTGCCAGCAGAGCGACGGAGGCATGGGCGGACTACGAGCAGTACTTC
13,TRBJ2-5,TRBV29-1,many,NA,CSVAEGARETQYF,TGCAGCGTTGCGGAAGGGGCGCGGGAGACCCAGTACTTC
15,TRBJ1-6,TRBV10-3,NA,TRBD1,CAISGQTGGDSPLHF,TGTGCCATCAGTGGACAGACAGGGGGCGATTCACCCCTCCACTTT
14,TRBJ1-5,TRBV7-9,many,TRBD1,CASSPDGQGPPQHF,TGTGCCAGCAGCCCAGATGGACAGGGTCCGCCCCAGCATTTT
13,TRBJ1-1,TRBV6-1,NA,NA,CASFRPSRTEAFF,TGTGCCAGTTTCAGGCCGTCACGGACTGAAGCTTTCTTT
12,TRBJ1-2,TRBV13,NA,NA,CASSWGLYGYTF,TGTGCCAGCAGCTGGGGGCTCTATGGCTACACCTTC
15,TRBJ1-6,TRBV27,many,NA,CASTLGTVDNSPLHF,TGTGCCAGCACCCTCGGGACCGTCGATAATTCACCCCTCCACTTT
17,TRBJ2-2,TRBV18,few,TRBD2,CASSPQASGSNTGELFF,TGTGCCAGCTCACCACAGGCTAGCGGGTCGAACACCGGGGAGCTGTTTTTT
11,TRBJ2-7,TRBV6-1,few,NA,CASSTPGEQYF,TGTGCCAGCAGTACCCCCGGCGAGCAGTACTTC
15,TRBJ2-2,TRBV29-1,NA,NA,CSVEARGVETGELFF,TGCAGCGTTGAAGCCAGGGGGGTAGAAACCGGGGAGCTGTTTTTT
15,TRBJ2-7,TRBV20-1,many,NA,CSARDAGKSSYEQYF,TGCAGTGCTAGAGATGCCGGGAAAAGCTCCTACGAGCAGTACTTC
15,TRBJ2-2,TRBV27,many,NA,CASSSPSSRTGELFF,TGTGCCAGCAGCAGCCCGTCGTCGCGGACCGGGGAGCTGTTTTTT
16,TRBJ2-5,TRBV7-3,NA,TRBD2,CASSLERGLVGETQYF,TGTGCCAGCAGCTTAGAGCGGGGCCTGGTAGGGGAGACCCAGTACTTC
14,TRBJ1-6,TRBV19,many,NA,CASSPRGNDSPLHF,TGTGCCAGTAGTCCCAGGGGTAACGATTCACCCCTCCACTTT
13,TRBJ1-1,TRBV28,many,NA,CASSSEYRGAAFF,TGTGCCAGCAGTTCCGAATACCGGGGAGCGGCTTTCTTT
15,TRBJ1-6,TRBV6-1,many,NA,CASKPPGRGGSPLHF,TGTGCCAGCAAACCCCCCGGGAGGGGAGGCTCACCCCTCCACTTT
16,TRBJ2-5,TRBV6-8,NA,NA,CASSPRRPPRGETQYF,TGTGCCAGCAGTCCCCGTCGACCCCCAAGGGGAGAGACCCAGTACTTC